The clone carrying this T cell receptor (beta chain) was found many times. The definition of stable Graves' hyperthyroidism was no ophthalmopathy progression within 18 months. PBMCs stemmed from 10 ml fresh peripheral blood. The CDR3 runs to 12 residues. V was trimmed by 3 bases and J by 8 bases, leaving 10 bases between them. Germline V gene data show CDR1 as MNHNS and CDR2 as SASEGT. These data come from a study of T cells in Graves' hyperthyroidism and ophthalmopathy. Template material for amplifying TCR beta CDR3 regions consisted of RNA transcripts. The primer set for the first-round RT-PCR of the TCR CDR3 was HTBI. TCRdb itself ran the multiplex PCR reads through MiXCR, one entry per CDR3 protein. In the table there are 200,000 or so distinct CDR3 sequences, about 15% of which are singletons.

Material: blood. This chain connects TRBV6-1 to TRBJ1-2; TRBD1 is a possible D gene (6 bases). The TCR sequence derives from a woman aged 45 to 65 with Graves' hyperthyroidism. In nucleotides, the CDR3 is TGTGCCAGCAGTGAGGGGGGCGTGGGCTACACCTTC. This sequence encodes CASSEGGVGYTF.